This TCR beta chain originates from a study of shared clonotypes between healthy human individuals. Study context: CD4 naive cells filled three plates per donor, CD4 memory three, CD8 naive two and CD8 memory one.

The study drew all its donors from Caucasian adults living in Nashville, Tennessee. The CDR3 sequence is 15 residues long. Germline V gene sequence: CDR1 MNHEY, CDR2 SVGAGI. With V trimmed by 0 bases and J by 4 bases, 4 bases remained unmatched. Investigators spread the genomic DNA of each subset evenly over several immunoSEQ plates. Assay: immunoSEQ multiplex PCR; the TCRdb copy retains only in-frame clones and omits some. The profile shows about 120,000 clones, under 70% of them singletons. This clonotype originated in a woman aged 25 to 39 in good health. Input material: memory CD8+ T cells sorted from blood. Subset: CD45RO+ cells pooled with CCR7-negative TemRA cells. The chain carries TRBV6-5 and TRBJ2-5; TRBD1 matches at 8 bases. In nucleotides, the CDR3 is TGTGCCAGCAGTTACTCAGCAGGGGGCAGAGAGACCCAGTACTTC. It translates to CASSYSAGGRETQYF.